This TCR beta chain was observed in a study of control samples from healthy donors and cancer patients. The germline V gene encodes CDR1 SGHRS and CDR2 YFSETQ. The CDR3 runs to 12 residues. The V and J ends lost 5 bases and 2 bases respectively, with 7 bases between them. Assay: immunoSEQ multiplex PCR; the TCRdb copy retains only in-frame clones and omits some. The ten most abundant clones cover approximately 2.2% of a sample with around 190,000 clones. This clonotype was obtained from a woman in her twenties or thirties in good health. The chain employs TRBV5-1 and TRBJ1-1; a possible D gene is TRBD1 (5 bases). Source material: blood. The CDR3 nucleotides are TGCGCCAGCAGACAGGTTAACACTGAAGCTTTCTTT. This sequence encodes CASRQVNTEAFF. Looking up the rest from reference TRBV5-1 and TRBJ1-1 gives the full variable domain: KAGVTQTPRYLIKTRGQQVTLSCSPISGHRSVSWYQQTPGQGLQFLFEYFSETQRNKGNFPGRFSGRQFSNSRSEMNVSTLELGDSALYLCASRQVNTEAFFGQGTRLTVV.